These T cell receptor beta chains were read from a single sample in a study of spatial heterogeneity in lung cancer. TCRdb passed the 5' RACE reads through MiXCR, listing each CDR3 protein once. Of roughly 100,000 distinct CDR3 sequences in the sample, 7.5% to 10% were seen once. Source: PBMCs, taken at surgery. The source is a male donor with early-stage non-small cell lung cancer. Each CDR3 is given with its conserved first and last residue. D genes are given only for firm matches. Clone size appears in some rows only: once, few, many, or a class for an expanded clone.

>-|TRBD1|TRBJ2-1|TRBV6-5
CASSLGTDSYNEQFF
TGTGCCAGCAGCCTGGGGACAGACTCCTACAATGAGCAGTTCTTC
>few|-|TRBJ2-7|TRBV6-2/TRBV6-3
CASRYGQIYEQYF
TGTGCCAGCAGGTACGGACAAATTTACGAGCAGTACTTC
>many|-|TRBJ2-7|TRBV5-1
CASSPRGPGAYEQYF
TGCGCCAGCAGCCCCCGGGGACCAGGGGCCTACGAGCAGTACTTC
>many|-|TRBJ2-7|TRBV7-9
CASSPHYEQYF
TGTGCCAGCAGCCCTCACTACGAGCAGTACTTC
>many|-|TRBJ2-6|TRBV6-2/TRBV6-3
CASTKLVSSGANVLTF
TGTGCCAGCACCAAACTAGTTTCTTCCGGGGCCAACGTCCTGACTTTC
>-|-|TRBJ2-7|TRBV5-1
CASSLSTQATYEQYF
TGCGCCAGCAGCTTATCGACCCAGGCTACCTACGAGCAGTACTTC
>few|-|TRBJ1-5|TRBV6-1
CASSEDRYSNQPQHF
TGTGCCAGCAGTGAAGACAGGTATAGCAATCAGCCCCAGCATTTT
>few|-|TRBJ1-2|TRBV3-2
CASSQPQDSDGYTF
TGTGCCAGCAGCCAACCTCAGGATTCAGATGGCTACACCTTC
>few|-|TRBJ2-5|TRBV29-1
CSGTPWGYQETQYF
TGCAGCGGCACGCCCTGGGGTTACCAAGAGACCCAGTACTTC
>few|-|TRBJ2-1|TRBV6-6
CASSPGAVSYNEQFF
TGTGCCAGCAGCCCCGGCGCAGTATCATACAATGAGCAGTTCTTC
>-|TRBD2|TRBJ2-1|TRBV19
CASSNPRASGSSYNEQFF
TGTGCCAGTAGTAACCCCCGGGCTAGCGGGAGCTCCTACAATGAGCAGTTCTTC
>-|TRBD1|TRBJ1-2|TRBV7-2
CASSLGQAAYGYTF
TGTGCCAGCAGCCTGGGACAGGCGGCTTATGGCTACACCTTC
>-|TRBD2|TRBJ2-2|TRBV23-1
CASSHPRQAGSNTGELFF
TGCGCCAGCAGTCACCCGCGCCAAGCGGGGTCGAACACCGGGGAGCTGTTTTTT
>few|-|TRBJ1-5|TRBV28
CASTPGGNNQPQHF
TGTGCCAGCACTCCCGGGGGGAACAATCAGCCCCAGCATTTT
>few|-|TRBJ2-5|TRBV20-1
CSALIRGETQYF
TGCAGTGCTCTGATACGGGGAGAGACCCAGTACTTC
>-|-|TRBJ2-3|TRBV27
CASSNGGRSADTQYF
TGTGCCAGCAGCAACGGGGGGCGGTCCGCAGATACGCAGTATTTT
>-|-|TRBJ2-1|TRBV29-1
CSVNRDGYNEQFF
TGCAGCGTGAACAGGGACGGTTACAATGAGCAGTTCTTC
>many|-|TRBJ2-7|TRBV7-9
CASSFSAGSYEQYF
TGTGCCAGCAGCTTTTCTGCTGGTTCCTACGAGCAGTACTTC
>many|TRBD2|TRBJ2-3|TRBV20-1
CSARRGAEADTQYF
TGCAGTGCTAGGCGGGGGGCCGAGGCAGATACGCAGTATTTT
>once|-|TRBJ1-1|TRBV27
CASSLGLGLEAFF
TGTGCCAGCAGTTTAGGACTGGGACTTGAAGCTTTCTTT
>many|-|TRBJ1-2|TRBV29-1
CSVDGGYGYTF
TGCAGCGTTGATGGTGGCTATGGCTACACCTTC
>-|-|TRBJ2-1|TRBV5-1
CASSPTGTSNGEQFF
TGCGCCAGCAGCCCGACCGGGACCTCAAACGGTGAGCAGTTCTTC
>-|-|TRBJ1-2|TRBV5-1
CASSANPGAYGYTF
TGCGCCAGCAGCGCAAACCCAGGGGCCTATGGCTACACCTTC
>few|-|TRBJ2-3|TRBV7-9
CASSLDDLRIPTDTQYF
TGTGCCAGCAGCTTAGATGACCTTCGAATTCCAACAGATACGCAGTATTTT
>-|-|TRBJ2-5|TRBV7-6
CASRPYEETQYF
TGTGCCAGCAGACCTTATGAAGAGACCCAGTACTTC
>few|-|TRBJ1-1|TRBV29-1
CSGQGSYRVTEAFF
TGCAGCGGCCAAGGGTCCTACAGGGTCACTGAAGCTTTCTTT
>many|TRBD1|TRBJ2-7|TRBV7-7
CASSLRDRGHEQYF
TGTGCCAGCAGCCTCCGGGACAGGGGCCACGAGCAGTACTTC
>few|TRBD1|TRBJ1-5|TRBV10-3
CAISESGQLNQPQHF
TGTGCCATCAGTGAGTCGGGACAGCTCAATCAGCCCCAGCATTTT
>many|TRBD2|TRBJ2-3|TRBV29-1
CSVVGLAADTQYF
TGCAGCGTGGTCGGACTAGCGGCCGATACGCAGTATTTT
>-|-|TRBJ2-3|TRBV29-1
CSVLVGAADTQYF
TGCAGCGTTCTTGTGGGAGCAGCAGATACGCAGTATTTT
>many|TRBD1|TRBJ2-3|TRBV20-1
CSAHGGQGSTDTQYF
TGCAGTGCCCATGGGGGACAGGGCAGTACAGATACGCAGTATTTT
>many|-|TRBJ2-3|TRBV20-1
CSARWDSTDTQYF
TGCAGTGCTCGGTGGGACAGCACAGATACGCAGTATTTT
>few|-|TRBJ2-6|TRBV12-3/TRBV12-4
CASQVPSGANVLTF
TGTGCCAGCCAAGTTCCCTCTGGGGCCAACGTCCTGACTTTC
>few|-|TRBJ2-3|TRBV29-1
CSVERHGGRDTQYF
TGCAGCGTTGAGAGGCACGGGGGCAGGGATACGCAGTATTTT
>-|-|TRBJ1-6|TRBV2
CASSDFWAETAEGSPLHF
TGTGCCAGCAGTGATTTTTGGGCGGAGACGGCCGAGGGTTCACCCCTCCACTTT
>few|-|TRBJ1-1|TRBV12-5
CASGPGQNTEAFF
TGTGCTAGTGGTCCAGGGCAGAACACTGAAGCTTTCTTT
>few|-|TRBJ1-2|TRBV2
CASSEDQNYGYTF
TGTGCCAGCAGTGAAGATCAGAACTATGGCTACACCTTC
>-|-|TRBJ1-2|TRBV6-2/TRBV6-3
CASTAGSGGYTF
TGTGCCAGCACCGCGGGGTCGGGAGGCTACACCTTC
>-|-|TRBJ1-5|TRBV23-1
CASSQSKRNQPQHF
TGCGCCAGCAGTCAATCGAAACGGAATCAGCCCCAGCATTTT
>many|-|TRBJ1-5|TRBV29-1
CSVGDTRGDQPQHF
TGCAGCGTTGGAGACACCCGGGGGGATCAGCCCCAGCATTTT